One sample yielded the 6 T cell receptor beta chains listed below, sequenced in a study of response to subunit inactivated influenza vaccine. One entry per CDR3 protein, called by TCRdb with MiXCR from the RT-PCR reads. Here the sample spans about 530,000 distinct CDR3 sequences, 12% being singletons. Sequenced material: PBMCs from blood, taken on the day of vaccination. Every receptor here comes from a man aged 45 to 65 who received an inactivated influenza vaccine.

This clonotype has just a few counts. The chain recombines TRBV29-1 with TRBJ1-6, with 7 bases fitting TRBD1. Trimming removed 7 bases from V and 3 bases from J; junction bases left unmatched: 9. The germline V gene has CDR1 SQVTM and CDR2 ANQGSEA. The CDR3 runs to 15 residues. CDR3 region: CSAKETGDYNSPLHF. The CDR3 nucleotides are TGCAGCGCCAAGGAAACAGGGGACTATAATTCACCCCTCCACTTT.

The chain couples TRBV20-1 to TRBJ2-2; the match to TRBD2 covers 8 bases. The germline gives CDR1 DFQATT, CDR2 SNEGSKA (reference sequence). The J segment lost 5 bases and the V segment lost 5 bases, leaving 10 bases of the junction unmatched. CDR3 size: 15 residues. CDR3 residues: CSARRSGSLTGELFF. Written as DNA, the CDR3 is TGCAGTGCTCGGCGGAGCGGGAGTCTAACCGGGGAGCTGTTTTTT.

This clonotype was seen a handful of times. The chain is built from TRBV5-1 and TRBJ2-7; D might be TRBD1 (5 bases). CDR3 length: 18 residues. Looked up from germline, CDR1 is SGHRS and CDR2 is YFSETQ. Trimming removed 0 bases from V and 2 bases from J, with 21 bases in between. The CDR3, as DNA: TGCGCCAGCAGCTTGGTTCCAGACGTTAGGGGTTCCGCCTACGAGCAGTACTTC. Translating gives CASSLVPDVRGSAYEQYF. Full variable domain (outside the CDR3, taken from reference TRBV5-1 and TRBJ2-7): KAGVTQTPRYLIKTRGQQVTLSCSPISGHRSVSWYQQTPGQGLQFLFEYFSETQRNKGNFPGRFSGRQFSNSRSEMNVSTLELGDSALYLCASSLVPDVRGSAYEQYFGPGTRLTVT.

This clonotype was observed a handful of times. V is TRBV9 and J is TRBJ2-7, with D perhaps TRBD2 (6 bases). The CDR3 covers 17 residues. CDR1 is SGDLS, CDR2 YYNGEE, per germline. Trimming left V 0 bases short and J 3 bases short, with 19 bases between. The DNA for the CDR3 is TGTGCCAGCAGCGTAGGGCGGGGCCATGAGGACAACTACGAGCAGTACTTC. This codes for CASSVGRGHEDNYEQYF.

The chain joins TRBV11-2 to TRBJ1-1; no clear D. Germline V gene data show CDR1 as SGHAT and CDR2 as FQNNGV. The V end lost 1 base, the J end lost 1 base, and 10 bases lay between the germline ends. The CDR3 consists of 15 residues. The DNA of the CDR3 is TGTGCCAGCAGCTTAGCCCCCGGGCAGAACACTGAAGCTTTCTTT. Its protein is CASSLAPGQNTEAFF. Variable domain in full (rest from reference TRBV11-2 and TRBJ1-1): EAGVAQSPRYKIIEKRQSVAFWCNPISGHATLYWYQQILGQGPKLLIQFQNNGVVDDSQLPKDRFSAERLKGVDSTLKIQPAKLEDSAVYLCASSLAPGQNTEAFFGQGTRLTVV.

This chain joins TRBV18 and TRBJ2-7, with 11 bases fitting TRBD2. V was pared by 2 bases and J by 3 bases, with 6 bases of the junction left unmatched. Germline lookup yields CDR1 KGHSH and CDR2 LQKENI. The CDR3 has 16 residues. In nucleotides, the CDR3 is TGTGCCAGCTCACCAGGAGGACTAGCGGGCCGCTACGAGCAGTACTTC. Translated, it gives CASSPGGLAGRYEQYF.